The 31 T cell receptor beta chains in this list originate from one sample, sequenced in a study of T cell responses to AZD1222 COVID-19 vaccine. Measured with immunoSEQ multiplex PCR; TCRdb has only the in-frame clones, and not every one. The data show around 160,000 clones, with about 93% seen just once and approximately 2.1% held by the top ten. The source was peripheral blood, collected on day 0 of AZD1222 vaccination. The receptors here all came from an adult in good health.

The rearrangement links TRBV7-3 to TRBJ1-2; 7 bases agree with TRBD1. Germline CDR1 and CDR2: SGHTA and FQGTGA. The CDR3 is 15 amino acids. V lost 1 base and J lost 4; bases outside the gene matches: 6. The CDR3 DNA follows: TGTGCCAGCAGCTTAAAAGGGGGCTCTTTCTATGGCTACACCTTC. Residues: CASSLKGGSFYGYTF.

In this sample, this clone turned up once. This CDR3 is CASSYGSLNTEAFF. The CDR3 DNA reads TGTGCCAGCAGTTACGGCAGCCTGAACACTGAAGCTTTCTTT. The V and J genes are TRBV6-5 and TRBJ1-1; the D is unclear. This CDR3 contains 14 residues. Trimming pared 2 bases from V and 0 bases from J, leaving 7 bases between. Germline CDR1 reads MNHEY; CDR2 reads SVGAGI.

This chain uses TRBV6-1 with TRBJ1-3; TRBD1 might be the D (5 bases). Trimming shortened V by 1 base and J by 3 bases, and 7 bases separated the two germline ends. The CDR3 is 14 residues long. CDR1 MNHNS and CDR2 SASEGT come from the germline V gene. CDR3 sequence: CASSEGGFGNTIYF. CDR3 in DNA: TGTGCCAGCAGTGAAGGGGGGTTTGGAAACACCATATATTTT.

V and J are TRBV10-3 and TRBJ1-1; 8 positions agree with TRBD1. The germline V gene has CDR1 ENHRY and CDR2 SYGVKD. The CDR3 is 14 residues long. J gave up 6 bases and V 2 bases, and 5 bases lay outside the gene matches. Written as DNA, the CDR3 is TGTGCCATCAGTGAGGAAGGGGGACAGGCTGAAGCTTTCTTT. Encoded protein: CAISEEGGQAEAFF.

The CDR3 reads CASSESHRLAGDTQYF. CDR3 nucleotides: TGCGCCAGCAGTGAGTCTCATCGGCTAGCCGGGGATACGCAGTATTTT. The gene calls are TRBV10-1 and TRBJ2-3; D might be TRBD2 (5 bases). Trimming left V 0 bases short and J 6 bases short, with 16 bases between. Germline-derived CDR1 and CDR2 are WNHNN and SYGVQD (reference sequence). The CDR3 runs to 16 residues.

V usage is TRBV2 and J usage is TRBJ2-5; weak D call: TRBD1 (5 bases). V lost 0 bases to trimming and J lost 4 bases, with 12 bases between them. The CDR3 consists of 15 residues. Germline V gene lookup returns CDR1 SNHLY and CDR2 FYNNEI. The CDR3 reads CASSEAGRVGETQYF. The CDR3 DNA reads TGTGCCAGCAGTGAAGCGGGCAGGGTTGGAGAGACCCAGTACTTC.

This chain links TRBV24-1 with TRBJ2-1, with 7 bases identical to TRBD2. Germline V gene data show CDR1 as KGHDR and CDR2 as SFDVKD. The CDR3 runs to 12 residues. After removal of 5 bases from V and 9 bases from J, the junction contained 3 bases not matched to a gene. The CDR3 protein is CATSGEGGEQFF. The CDR3 coding sequence is TGTGCCACCAGTGGGGAGGGCGGTGAGCAGTTCTTC.

For the CDR3, the DNA is TGTGCCAGCAGTGGCTTAGGGGGGACCTACGAGCAGTACTTC. Translating it yields CASSGLGGTYEQYF. The genes are TRBV2 and TRBJ2-7; D assignment may be TRBD1 or TRBD2 (6 bases each). Germline V gene lookup returns CDR1 SNHLY and CDR2 FYNNEI. The V and J ends lost 4 bases and 2 bases respectively, with 12 bases between them. The length of the CDR3 is 14 residues.

The rearrangement links TRBV7-3 to TRBJ2-5, with D possibly being TRBD2 (6 bases). Germline CDR1 and CDR2: SGHTA and FQGTGA. CDR3 length: 13 residues. Trimming stripped 3 bases from V and 3 bases from J, with 8 bases between. CDR3 sequence reads: CASSFIAEETQYF. CDR3 coding DNA: TGTGCCAGCAGCTTCATAGCGGAAGAGACCCAGTACTTC. Supplemented by reference TRBV7-3 and TRBJ2-5, the full variable domain reads GAGVSQTPSNKVTEKGKYVELRCDPISGHTALYWYRQSLGQGPEFLIYFQGTGAADDSGLPNDRFFAVRPEGSVSTLKIQRTERGDSAVYLCASSFIAEETQYFGPGTRLLVL.

CDR3 region: CATSRVGGWDGTGELFF. The CDR3 nucleotides read TGTGCCACCAGCAGAGTGGGGGGTTGGGATGGGACCGGGGAGCTGTTTTTT. The chain links TRBV15 to TRBJ2-2; weak D call: TRBD2 (6 bases). V gave up 1 base and J gave up 5 bases, with 17 bases separating them. Germline assignment: CDR1 LNHNV and CDR2 YYDKDF (reference sequence). This CDR3 region has 17 residues.

The chain combines TRBV7-9 with TRBJ1-2; D is perhaps TRBD1 (5 bases). Trimming cost V 8 bases and J 3 bases, with 13 bases left between them. Germline V gives CDR1 SEHNR, CDR2 FQNEAQ (reference sequence). The CDR3 totals 13 residues. CDR3 sequence reads: CASPKSGDYGYTF. For the CDR3, the DNA is TGTGCCAGCCCGAAGTCGGGGGACTATGGCTACACCTTC.

The V call is TRBV6-4, the J call TRBJ1-1; no definite D call. This CDR3 is built from 14 residues. With 0 bases removed from V and 4 bases from J, the gap between germline ends came to 9 bases. Looked up from germline, CDR1 is MRHNA and CDR2 is SNTAGT. The CDR3 region has the DNA TGTGCCAGCAGTGACTCTCCGGGGTCCACTGAAGCTTTCTTT. This gives the protein CASSDSPGSTEAFF.

This clone came up once. The chain employs TRBV2 and TRBJ1-1, with D maybe TRBD1 (5 bases). The CDR3 loop spans 11 amino acids. The V and J ends lost 7 bases and 5 bases respectively, with 8 bases between them. Germline V gives CDR1 SNHLY, CDR2 FYNNEI. CDR3 bases: TGTGCCAGCATCAGGGTTACTGAAGCTTTCTTT. Its translation is CASIRVTEAFF.

The chain carries TRBV19 and TRBJ2-2, with D possibly being TRBD2 (6 bases). Between the trimmed V and J ends, which lost 1 base and 5 bases, there was a span of 11 bases. Germline V CDR1 and CDR2: LNHDA, SQIVND (reference sequence). The CDR3 totals 15 residues. The CDR3 loop reads CASSIVQRVTGELFF. In DNA form, the CDR3 reads TGTGCCAGTAGTATAGTACAGCGGGTTACCGGGGAGCTGTTTTTT.

The J gene is TRBJ2-3, the V gene TRBV29-1; TRBD2 might be the D (5 bases). Germline values: CDR1 SQVTM, CDR2 ANQGSEA. Trimming cost V 3 bases and J 1 base, with 5 bases left between them. The CDR3 has 12 amino acids. The DNA for the CDR3 is TGCAGCGTTGATAGCGGCACAGATACGCAGTATTTT. Translated: CSVDSGTDTQYF.

The genes are TRBV7-8 and TRBJ2-3, with 9 bases matching TRBD2. With 3 bases clipped from V and 0 bases from J, the junction kept 4 bases outside the gene matches. CDR3 length: 16 residues. The germline gives CDR1 SGHVS, CDR2 FQNEAQ. CDR3 coding DNA: TGTGCCAGCAGCTTTCTCACTAGCGGGAGCACAGATACGCAGTATTTT. Translating gives CASSFLTSGSTDTQYF.

This clone was found a few times. This chain joins TRBV10-2 and TRBJ2-2, with 7 bases aligning to TRBD1. Looked up from germline, CDR1 is WSHSY and CDR2 is SAAADI. Trimming at V came to 7 bases and at J to 4 bases, leaving 9 bases not matched to a gene. CDR3 size: 15 residues. Written as DNA, the CDR3 is TGCGCCAGCACACCCCGGGACAGCCGCACCGGGGAGCTGTTTTTT. Encoded protein: CASTPRDSRTGELFF.

This clone was observed once. This chain connects TRBV11-3 to TRBJ2-1; 9 bases are a match to TRBD2. The CDR3 runs 15 residues. Germline lookup yields CDR1 SGHNT and CDR2 YENEEA. Trimming took 5 bases from V and 7 from J; bases not matched to a gene: 9. The CDR3 reads CASSPGLAQPNEQFF. The CDR3, as DNA: TGTGCCAGCAGCCCGGGACTAGCCCAGCCTAATGAGCAGTTCTTC.

The V and J genes are TRBV2 and TRBJ2-1; TRBD2 matches 9 bases. CDR1 is SNHLY, CDR2 FYNNEI, per germline. This CDR3 comprises 16 residues. J was trimmed by 8 bases and V by 7 bases; bases with no gene match: 15. The CDR3 nucleotides are TGTGCCAGCAATCCCGCCGGGATAGCGGGAGTTGATGAGCAGTTCTTC. Encoded protein: CASNPAGIAGVDEQFF.

The chain links TRBV6-5 to TRBJ1-2, with D possibly being TRBD1 (5 bases). With 2 bases removed from V and 6 bases from J, the gap between germline ends came to 13 bases. The CDR3 loop spans 14 amino acids. Germline V gene data show CDR1 as MNHEY and CDR2 as SVGAGI. The CDR3 protein is CASSYEGRRNGYTF. The CDR3 bases are TGTGCCAGCAGTTACGAGGGGCGCAGGAATGGCTACACCTTC.

Of note for this clone: The sample has other DNA sequences that encode this CDR3 too. This chain links TRBV6-5 with TRBJ1-1; D call uncertain. V shed 3 bases and J shed 3 bases, with 5 bases lying between them. Germline V CDR1 and CDR2: MNHEY, SVGAGI. The CDR3 is made up of 12 amino acids. In nucleotides, the CDR3 is TGTGCCAGCAGTTATGGGGACACTGAAGCTTTCTTT. Residues: CASSYGDTEAFF.

This chain links TRBV5-5 with TRBJ1-1; TRBD1 matches at 8 bases. CDR1 and CDR2 from the germline V gene are SGHKS and YYEKEE (reference sequence). The length of the CDR3 is 14 residues. J lost 11 bases, V lost 2 bases, and 11 bases had no gene match. CDR3 residues: CASSFNRGTGGAFF. The CDR3 nucleotides are TGTGCCAGCAGCTTCAATAGAGGCACAGGGGGGGCTTTCTTT.

This clone was observed once. V is TRBV5-1 and J is TRBJ2-5; 8 bases are shared with TRBD2. The J segment lost 5 bases and the V segment lost 3 bases, leaving 3 bases of the junction unmatched. This CDR3 contains 13 residues. The V gene's germline CDR1 is SGHRS and CDR2 YFSETQ. The CDR3 here is CASSSGGGETQYF. The CDR3 DNA reads TGCGCCAGCAGCTCCGGGGGGGGTGAGACCCAGTACTTC. Filled out from reference TRBV5-1 and TRBJ2-5, the complete variable domain reads KAGVTQTPRYLIKTRGQQVTLSCSPISGHRSVSWYQQTPGQGLQFLFEYFSETQRNKGNFPGRFSGRQFSNSRSEMNVSTLELGDSALYLCASSSGGGETQYFGPGTRLLVL.

The chain is built from TRBV7-6 and TRBJ2-3, with 10 positions matching TRBD2. Germline V gene data show CDR1 as SGHVS and CDR2 as FNYEAQ. V lost 2 bases, J lost 7 bases, and 15 bases stayed unmatched. There are 18 residues in the CDR3. The CDR3 bases are TGTGCCAGCAGCTTAATGTTCTCGTCTAGCGGGGGAAAGAATACGCAGTATTTT. This codes for CASSLMFSSSGGKNTQYF. The full variable domain, its missing parts supplied by reference TRBV7-6 and TRBJ2-3, is GAGVSQSPRYKVTKRGQDVALRCDPISGHVSLYWYRQALGQGPEFLTYFNYEAQQDKSGLPNDRFSAERPEGSISTLTIQRTEQRDSAMYRCASSLMFSSSGGKNTQYFGPGTRLTVL.

The V and J genes are TRBV19 and TRBJ1-2; D possibly corresponds to TRBD1 (6 bases). The CDR3 extends over 13 amino acids. Trimming removed 3 bases at V and 6 bases at J, with 11 bases between. The germline V gene has CDR1 LNHDA and CDR2 SQIVND (reference sequence). CDR3 in DNA: TGTGCCAGTAGTATGTGGGGGGCTGATGGCTACACCTTC. Its protein is CASSMWGADGYTF.

CDR3 region: CSVIQGNQETQYF. DNA for the CDR3: TGCAGCGTTATACAGGGGAACCAAGAGACCCAGTACTTC. This chain links TRBV29-1 with TRBJ2-5, with 7 bases lining up with TRBD1. Germline CDR1 reads SQVTM; CDR2 reads ANQGSEA. Losses at the gene ends were 5 bases for V and 0 bases for J; bases not matched to a gene: 3. The CDR3 extends over 13 amino acids.

The genes are TRBV19 and TRBJ1-4, with 7 nucleotides matching TRBD1. From germline, CDR1 is LNHDA and CDR2 SQIVND (reference sequence). The CDR3 contains 16 residues. V was clipped by 5 bases and J by 6 bases; unmatched bases: 12. CDR3 protein: CASSLGGTAHHEKLFF. In DNA, the CDR3 is TGTGCCAGTAGTTTGGGGGGGACAGCTCACCATGAAAAACTGTTTTTT.

This sequence joins TRBV18 and TRBJ2-1, with TRBD2 matching 13 bases. Germline loops: CDR1 KGHSH, CDR2 LQKENI. Germline trimming cut 3 bases from V and 7 bases from J; bases unmatched to any gene: 3. This CDR3 is 15 amino acids long. CDR3 sequence: CASSPSTSGRNEQFF. CDR3 DNA sequence: TGTGCCAGCTCACCTTCGACTAGCGGGAGGAATGAGCAGTTCTTC.

The chain links TRBV9 to TRBJ2-1, with 7 bases lining up with TRBD2. The V segment lost 4 bases and the J segment 4 bases; nucleotides outside the gene matches: 11. The CDR3 runs to 16 residues. The germline gives CDR1 SGDLS, CDR2 YYNGEE. CDR3 in amino acids: CASSYGGSGLYNEQFF. CDR3 DNA sequence: TGTGCCAGCAGCTACGGTGGTAGCGGGTTGTACAATGAGCAGTTCTTC.

The chain employs TRBV9 and TRBJ2-3, with 10 bases fitting TRBD2. With 4 bases clipped from V and 0 bases from J, the junction kept 5 bases outside the gene matches. Germline V lookup: CDR1 SGDLS, CDR2 YYNGEE. The CDR3 totals 16 residues. In DNA form, the CDR3 reads TGTGCCAGCAGCTTTAGCGGGGGGTCTAGCACAGATACGCAGTATTTT. It encodes CASSFSGGSSTDTQYF. Looking up the rest from reference TRBV9 and TRBJ2-3 gives the full variable domain: DSGVTQTPKHLITATGQRVTLRCSPRSGDLSVYWYQQSLDQGLQFLIQYYNGEERAKGNILERFSAQQFPDLHSELNLSSLELGDSALYFCASSFSGGSSTDTQYFGPGTRLTVL.

This clone was detected once. CDR3 DNA: TGTGCCAGCAGCTTGGCCGACAGGGGCGGTAATTCACCCCTCCACTTT. Translated: CASSLADRGGNSPLHF. V and J are TRBV5-4 and TRBJ1-6, with 8 bases lining up with TRBD1. The CDR3 runs to 16 residues. The germline CDR1 and CDR2 sequences are SGHNT and YYREEE (reference sequence). Trimming removed 0 bases from V and 6 bases from J; junction bases left unmatched: 5.